What follows are 9 T cell receptor beta chains derived from one specimen sequenced in a study of T cells in Graves' hyperthyroidism and ophthalmopathy. RNA transcripts yielded amplified TCR beta CDR3 regions. With the HTBI primer set, the TCR CDR3 went through a first round of RT-PCR. Via MiXCR, TCRdb re-called the multiplex PCR reads, giving one row per CDR3 protein. The data contain 490,000 or so distinct CDR3 sequences, approximately 20% of them singletons. The sequencing sample was made of blood. The receptors here all came from a man between 40 and 49 years old with Graves' ophthalmopathy.

This clonotype was observed a handful of times. This chain connects TRBV6-2 or TRBV6-3 to TRBJ1-2; D unclear. CDR1 and CDR2 (germline): MNHEY, SVGEGT. Trimming pared 7 bases from V and 4 bases from J, leaving 16 bases between. The length of the CDR3 is 14 residues. The CDR3 nucleotides are TGTGCCAGCACCCCCTCCGGGCAGCTCTATGGCTACACCTTC. Translated, it gives CASTPSGQLYGYTF.

The chain has TRBV5-4 and TRBJ1-2; unclear D gene. V gave up 1 base and J gave up 6 bases, with 10 bases separating them. The germline CDR1 and CDR2 sequences are SGHNT and YYREEE (reference sequence). This CDR3 contains 13 residues. The DNA for the CDR3 is TGTGCCAGCAGCTTGCCCCGGGTCCATGGCTACACCTTC. It translates to CASSLPRVHGYTF. Looking up the rest from reference TRBV5-4 and TRBJ1-2 gives the full variable domain: ETGVTQSPTHLIKTRGQQVTLRCSSQSGHNTVSWYQQALGQGPQFIFQYYREEENGRGNFPPRFSGLQFPNYSSELNVNALELDDSALYLCASSLPRVHGYTFGSGTRLTVV.

This clonotype has at least ten counts. The chain couples TRBV27 to TRBJ1-1; D is undetermined. The CDR3 runs 13 residues. Deletions cut 5 bases from V and 4 bases from J, with 11 bases between. Germline V gives CDR1 MNHEY, CDR2 SMNVEV (reference sequence). The CDR3 spells CASSQRSGTEAFF. The CDR3 DNA reads TGTGCCAGCAGTCAAAGGTCTGGCACTGAAGCTTTCTTT.

The rearrangement links TRBV7-9 to TRBJ2-3; 8 nucleotides align to TRBD2. The germline gives CDR1 SEHNR, CDR2 FQNEAQ (reference sequence). The CDR3 extends over 17 amino acids. The V segment lost 3 bases and the J segment 5 bases; nucleotides outside the gene matches: 13. The CDR3 loop is CASSLTGTRGTKDTQYF. The CDR3 nucleotides read TGTGCCAGCAGCTTGACCGGGACTAGGGGGACCAAAGATACGCAGTATTTT. Filled out from reference TRBV7-9 and TRBJ2-3, the complete variable domain reads DTGVSQNPRHKITKRGQNVTFRCDPISEHNRLYWYRQTLGQGPEFLTYFQNEAQLEKSRLLSDRFSAERPKGSFSTLEIQRTEQGDSAMYLCASSLTGTRGTKDTQYFGPGTRLTVL.

The J gene is TRBJ1-1, the V gene TRBV11-2, with 7 nucleotides matching TRBD1. The V gene end was trimmed by 5 bases and the J gene end by 5 bases; junction bases not matched to a gene: 8. Per germline, CDR1 SGHAT and CDR2 FQNNGV. The CDR3 extends over 14 amino acids. The CDR3 spells CASSQRQGWTEAFF. The CDR3 DNA follows: TGTGCCAGCAGCCAGCGACAGGGATGGACTGAAGCTTTCTTT.

This chain uses TRBV9 with TRBJ2-1; D gene uncertain. The CDR3 covers 15 residues. V lost 0 bases, J lost 5 bases, and 12 bases lay in between. Germline-derived CDR1 and CDR2 are SGDLS and YYNGEE. CDR3 bases: TGTGCCAGCAGCGTAGATGGGGTTACGAACAATGAGCAGTTCTTC. Residues: CASSVDGVTNNEQFF.

This clonotype was seen a handful of times. The gene calls are TRBV4-3 and TRBJ1-3; D is ambiguous. Trimming removed 1 base at V and 2 bases at J, with 12 bases between. This CDR3 is 16 amino acids long. The germline V gene encodes CDR1 LGHNA and CDR2 YSLEER. CDR3 coding DNA: TGCGCCAGCAGCCAAGGGATTCATGGGGCTGGAAACACCATATATTTT. Residues: CASSQGIHGAGNTIYF.

This clonotype appeared a few times. The gene calls are TRBV19 and TRBJ2-7, with 14 positions matching TRBD2. This CDR3 spans 19 amino acids. Trimming removed 8 bases from V and 5 bases from J; junction bases left unmatched: 20. CDR1 and CDR2 from the germline V gene are LNHDA and SQIVND (reference sequence). The CDR3 coding sequence is TGTGCCAGTCTGGAGGGCAGGGACGCCGGGACTAGCGGGGGTGACGAGCAGTACTTC. Protein: CASLEGRDAGTSGGDEQYF.

The chain carries TRBV5-1 and TRBJ1-4; D is ambiguous. V was clipped by 4 bases and J by 2 bases, with 15 bases between them. The CDR3 has 16 amino acids. CDR1 is SGHRS and CDR2 is YFSETQ in the germline V gene. The CDR3 spells CASSAGRRVTNEKLFF. The DNA of the CDR3 is TGCGCCAGCAGCGCCGGGAGACGAGTGACTAATGAAAAACTGTTTTTT.